What follows describes a single T cell receptor (beta chain). Its matching antigen is unknown. The entry originates in a study of T cell responses to AZD1222 COVID-19 vaccine. Across the whole study: Second-dose schedules of about 4 or about 12 weeks were combined.

Overall study results and limits: Donors were largely white British and mainly female; clonal diversity was possibly underestimated.

TCRdb's table, derived via immunoSEQ multiplex PCR, lists solely in-frame clones and lacks some. This table has roughly 180,000 clones, approximately 91% appearing once. V was shortened by 0 bases and J by 5 bases, with 8 bases between the two germline ends. Looked up from germline, CDR1 is MNHEY and CDR2 is SMNVEV (reference sequence). The CDR3 totals 14 residues. The rearrangement joins TRBV27 to TRBJ2-1, with D unresolved. The TCR originated in an adult in good health. Sequenced material: peripheral blood, taken on day 0 of AZD1222 vaccination. The CDR3 loop is CASSLSSPHNEQFF. For the CDR3, the DNA is TGTGCCAGCAGTTTATCTAGCCCCCACAATGAGCAGTTCTTC.